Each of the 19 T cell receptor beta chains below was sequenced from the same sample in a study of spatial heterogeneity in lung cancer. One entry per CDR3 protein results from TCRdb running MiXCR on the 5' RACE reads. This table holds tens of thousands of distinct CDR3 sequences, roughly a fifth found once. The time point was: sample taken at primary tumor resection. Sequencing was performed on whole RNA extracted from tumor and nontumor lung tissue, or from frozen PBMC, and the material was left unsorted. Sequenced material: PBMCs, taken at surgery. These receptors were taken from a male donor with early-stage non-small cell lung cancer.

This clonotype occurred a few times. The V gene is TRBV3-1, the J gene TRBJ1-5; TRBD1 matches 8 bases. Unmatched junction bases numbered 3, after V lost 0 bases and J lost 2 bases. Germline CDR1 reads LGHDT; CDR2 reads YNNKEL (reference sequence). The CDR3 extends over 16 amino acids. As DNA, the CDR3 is TGTGCCAGCAGCCAAGATAGGACAGGGCGCAATCAGCCCCAGCATTTT. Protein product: CASSQDRTGRNQPQHF.

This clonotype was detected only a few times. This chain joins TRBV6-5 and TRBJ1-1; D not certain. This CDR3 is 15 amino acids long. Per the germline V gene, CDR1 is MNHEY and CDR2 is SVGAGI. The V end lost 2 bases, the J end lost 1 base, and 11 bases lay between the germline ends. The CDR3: CASSYGRDPNTEAFF. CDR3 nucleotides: TGTGCCAGCAGTTACGGGAGAGACCCGAACACTGAAGCTTTCTTT.

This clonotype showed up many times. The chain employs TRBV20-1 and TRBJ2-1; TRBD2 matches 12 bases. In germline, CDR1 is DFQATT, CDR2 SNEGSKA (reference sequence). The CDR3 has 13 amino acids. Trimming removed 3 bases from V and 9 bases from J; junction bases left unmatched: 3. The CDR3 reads CSASQLAGGEQFF. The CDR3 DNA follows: TGCAGTGCTAGTCAACTAGCGGGAGGTGAGCAGTTCTTC.

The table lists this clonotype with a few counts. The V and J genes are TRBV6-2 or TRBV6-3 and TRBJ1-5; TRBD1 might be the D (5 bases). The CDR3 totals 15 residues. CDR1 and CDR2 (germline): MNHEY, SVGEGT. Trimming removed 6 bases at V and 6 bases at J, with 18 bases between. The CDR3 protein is CASSAGILGVQPQHF. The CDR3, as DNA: TGTGCCAGCAGCGCAGGGATTTTGGGTGTTCAGCCCCAGCATTTT.

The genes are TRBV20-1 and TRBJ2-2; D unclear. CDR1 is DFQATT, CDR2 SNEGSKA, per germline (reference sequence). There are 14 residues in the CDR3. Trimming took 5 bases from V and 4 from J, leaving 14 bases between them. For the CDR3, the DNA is TGCAGTGCTGTCTCGGGCGTACGCACCGGGGAGCTGTTTTTT. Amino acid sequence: CSAVSGVRTGELFF.

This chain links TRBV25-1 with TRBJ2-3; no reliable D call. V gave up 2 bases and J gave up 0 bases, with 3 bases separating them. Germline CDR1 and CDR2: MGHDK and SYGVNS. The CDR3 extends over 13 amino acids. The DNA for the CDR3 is TGTGCCAGCAGTGAAAGTAGCACAGATACGCAGTATTTT. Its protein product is CASSESSTDTQYF.

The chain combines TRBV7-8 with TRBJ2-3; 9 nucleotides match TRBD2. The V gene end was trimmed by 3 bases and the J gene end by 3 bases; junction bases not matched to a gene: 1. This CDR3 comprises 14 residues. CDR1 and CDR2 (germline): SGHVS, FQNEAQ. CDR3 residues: CASSFAGGTDTQYF. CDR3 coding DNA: TGTGCCAGCAGCTTCGCGGGAGGGACAGATACGCAGTATTTT.

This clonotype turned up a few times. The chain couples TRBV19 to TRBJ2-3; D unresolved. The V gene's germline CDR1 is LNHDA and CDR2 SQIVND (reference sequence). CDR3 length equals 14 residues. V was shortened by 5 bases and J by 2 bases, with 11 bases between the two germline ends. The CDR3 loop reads CASSSLGYTDTQYF. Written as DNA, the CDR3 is TGTGCCAGTAGTTCCCTTGGCTACACAGATACGCAGTATTTT. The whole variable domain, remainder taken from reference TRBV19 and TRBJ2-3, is DGGITQSPKYLFRKEGQNVTLSCEQNLNHDAMYWYRQDPGQGLRLIYYSQIVNDFQKGDIAEGYSVSREKKESFPLTVTSAQKNPTAFYLCASSSLGYTDTQYFGPGTRLTVL.

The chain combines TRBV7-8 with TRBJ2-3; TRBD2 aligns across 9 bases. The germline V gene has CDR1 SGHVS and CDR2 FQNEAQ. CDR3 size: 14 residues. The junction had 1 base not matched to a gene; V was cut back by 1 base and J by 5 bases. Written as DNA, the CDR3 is TGTGCCAGCAGCTTAGATAGCGGGGGAGATACGCAGTATTTT. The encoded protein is CASSLDSGGDTQYF.

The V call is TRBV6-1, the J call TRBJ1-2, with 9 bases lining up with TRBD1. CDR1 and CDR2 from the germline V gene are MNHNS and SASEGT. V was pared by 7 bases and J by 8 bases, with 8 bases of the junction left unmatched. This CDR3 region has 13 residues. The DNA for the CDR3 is TGTGCCAGCACTCCGGGACAGGGTGGAGGCTACACCTTC. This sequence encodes CASTPGQGGGYTF.

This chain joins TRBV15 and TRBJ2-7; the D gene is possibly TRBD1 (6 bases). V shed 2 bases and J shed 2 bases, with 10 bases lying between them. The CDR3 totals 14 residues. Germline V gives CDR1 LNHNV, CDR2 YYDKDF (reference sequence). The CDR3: CATSRTGSTYEQYF. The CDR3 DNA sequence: TGTGCCACCAGCAGAACAGGGAGTACCTACGAGCAGTACTTC.

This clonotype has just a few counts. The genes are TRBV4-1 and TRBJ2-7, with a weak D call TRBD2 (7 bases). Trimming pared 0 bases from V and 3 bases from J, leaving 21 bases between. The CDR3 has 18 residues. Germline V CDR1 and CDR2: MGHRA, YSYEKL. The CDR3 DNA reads TGCGCCAGCAGCCAAGATGTACAGGCGGGGGCCCAAAACTACGAGCAGTACTTC. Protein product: CASSQDVQAGAQNYEQYF.

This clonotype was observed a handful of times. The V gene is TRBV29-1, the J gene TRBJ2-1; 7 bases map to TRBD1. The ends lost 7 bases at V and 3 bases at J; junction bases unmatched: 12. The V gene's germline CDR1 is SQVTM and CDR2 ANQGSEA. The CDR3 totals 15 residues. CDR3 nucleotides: TGCAGCGAGGACCGACAGGGATCTGTCTACAATGAGCAGTTCTTC. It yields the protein CSEDRQGSVYNEQFF.

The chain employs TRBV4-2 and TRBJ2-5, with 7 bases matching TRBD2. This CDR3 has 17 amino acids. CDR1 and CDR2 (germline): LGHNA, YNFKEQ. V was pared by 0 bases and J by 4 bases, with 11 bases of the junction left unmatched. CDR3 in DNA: TGTGCCAGCAGCCAAGACTCCGGTGGGGGGGGAATAGAGACCCAGTACTTC. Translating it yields CASSQDSGGGGIETQYF.

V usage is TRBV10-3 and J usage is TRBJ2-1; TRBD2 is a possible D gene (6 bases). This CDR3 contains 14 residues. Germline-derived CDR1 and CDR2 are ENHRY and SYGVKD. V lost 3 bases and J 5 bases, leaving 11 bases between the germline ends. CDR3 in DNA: TGTGCCATCAGTGAAACGGGAGAGGACAATGAGCAGTTCTTC. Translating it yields CAISETGEDNEQFF.

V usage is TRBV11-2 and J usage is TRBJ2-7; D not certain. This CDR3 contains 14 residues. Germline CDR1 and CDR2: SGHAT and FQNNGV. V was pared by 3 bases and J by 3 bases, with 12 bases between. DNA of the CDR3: TGTGCCAGCAGCTTGGCAGTTCCCTTCTACGAGCAGTACTTC. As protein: CASSLAVPFYEQYF.

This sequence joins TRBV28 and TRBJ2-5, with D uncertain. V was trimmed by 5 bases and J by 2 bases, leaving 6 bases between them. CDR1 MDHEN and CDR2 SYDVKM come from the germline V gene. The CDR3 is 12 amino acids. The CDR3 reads CASSGFQETQYF. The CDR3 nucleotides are TGTGCCAGCAGTGGCTTTCAAGAGACCCAGTACTTC.

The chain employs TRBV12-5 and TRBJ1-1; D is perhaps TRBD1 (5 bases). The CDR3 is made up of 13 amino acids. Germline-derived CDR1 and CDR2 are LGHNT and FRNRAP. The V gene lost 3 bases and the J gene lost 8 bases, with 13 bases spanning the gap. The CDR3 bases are TGTGCTAGTGGTTTTCAGGGTACCACCGAAGCTTTCTTT. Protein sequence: CASGFQGTTEAFF.

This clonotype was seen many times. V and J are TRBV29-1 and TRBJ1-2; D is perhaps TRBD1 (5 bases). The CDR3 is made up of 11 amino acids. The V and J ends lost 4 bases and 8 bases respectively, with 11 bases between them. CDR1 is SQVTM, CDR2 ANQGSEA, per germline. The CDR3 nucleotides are TGCAGCGTTGGAGGGGTCGAGGGCTACACCTTC. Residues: CSVGGVEGYTF.